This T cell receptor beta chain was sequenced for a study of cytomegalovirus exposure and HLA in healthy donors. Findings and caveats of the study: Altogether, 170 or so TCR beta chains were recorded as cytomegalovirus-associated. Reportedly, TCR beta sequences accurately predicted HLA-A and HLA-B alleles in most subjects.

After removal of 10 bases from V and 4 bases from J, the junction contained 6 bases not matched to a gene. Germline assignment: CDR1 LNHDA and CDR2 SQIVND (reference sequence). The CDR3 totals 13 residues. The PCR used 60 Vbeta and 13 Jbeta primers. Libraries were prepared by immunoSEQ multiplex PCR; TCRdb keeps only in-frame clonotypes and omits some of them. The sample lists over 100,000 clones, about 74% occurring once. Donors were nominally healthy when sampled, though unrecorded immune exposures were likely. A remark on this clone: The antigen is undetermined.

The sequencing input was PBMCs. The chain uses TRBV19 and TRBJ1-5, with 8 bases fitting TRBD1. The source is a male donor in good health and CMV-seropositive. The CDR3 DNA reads TGTGCCACCCTTGACAGGGGAAATCAGCCCCAGCATTTT. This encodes CATLDRGNQPQHF.